This T cell receptor beta chain is drawn from a study of CD8 T cells in Susac syndrome (dated by TCRdb to about 2019). As for the study more broadly: The study used repertoire sequencing to test whether antigen drove CD8+ T cell activation and differentiation in Susac syndrome.

From the cysteine through the phenylalanine, the CDR3 covers 15 amino acids. Just CDR3 DNA is preserved here, 45 bases in frame from base 1. V was cut back by 5 bases and J by 8 bases, leaving a gap of 18 bases between them. Peripheral blood CD8+ and CD4+ T cells from healthy donors, Susac syndrome patients and multiple sclerosis patients were profiled using high-throughput TCR beta sequencing. Treatment-naive patients with stable or active relapsing-remitting disease fulfilling revised McDonald criteria were used as multiple sclerosis controls. Bulk CD8+ and CD4+ T cells were purified magnetically by negative isolation, whereas CD8+ TEMRA cells were enriched by FACS. Blood was collected in EDTA tubes and processed within 24 hours, with PBMCs isolated through density gradient centrifugation. PBMCs intended for TCR sequencing were cryopreserved in liquid nitrogen and were subsequently thawed in a 37 degrees C water bath. A purity of at least 90% was achieved for sorted or isolated CD4+, CD8+ and CD8+ TEMRA cells.

A remark on this clonotype: There is no known antigen for this receptor. One base away there is no much larger clone; base qualities are not given.

RNA was extracted with the RNeasy kit and roughly 0.5 to 1 ug was reverse transcribed using random hexamers. TCR beta CDR3 regions were amplified with the immunoSEQ multiplex PCR assay covering 54 Vbeta and 13 Jbeta segments. PCR amplification bias was corrected using a synthetic template baseline for primer optimization and computational correction. Under the source paper's analysis protocol: Reads were assigned to V, D and J genes according to IMGT and analyzed in immunoSEQ Analyzer, with only productive sequences retained. Clonality was computed as one minus Shannon entropy normalized by log2 of the number of productive unique sequences. For each patient and control, public and private clones were evaluated among the 100 most prevalent clones. A clone was defined as Susac-specific if it was absent from the healthy and MS cohorts, from approximately 980 published viral clones and from other ImmuneACCESS disease sequences. The public reads were quality trimmed at Q25 with fastp and then assembled into clones with MiXCR by TCRdb, keeping productive beta chains. Entries are consolidated by CDR3 protein sequence, retaining the most common genes and DNA. For this entry, the V and J calls and clone size follow TCRdb and not the study's own pipeline. In all, the sample holds some 110,000 distinct CDR3 sequences, and 90% to 95% of those were seen once. About 0.096% of the sample comes from the top ten.

Paper-wide results and their limitations: The number of individuals in the TCR sequencing and HLA analysis was acknowledged as relatively small.

Sequenced: CD4+ T cells from PBMCs. The TCR was taken from a human donor with multiple sclerosis. This chain joins TRBV12-3 or TRBV12-4 to TRBJ1-4, with the D gene call left open. The CDR3 corresponds to CASSPGLLGGEKLFF. The sequenced DNA is TGTGCCAGCAGTCCCGGGTTGCTGGGTGGAGAAAAACTGTTTTTT.